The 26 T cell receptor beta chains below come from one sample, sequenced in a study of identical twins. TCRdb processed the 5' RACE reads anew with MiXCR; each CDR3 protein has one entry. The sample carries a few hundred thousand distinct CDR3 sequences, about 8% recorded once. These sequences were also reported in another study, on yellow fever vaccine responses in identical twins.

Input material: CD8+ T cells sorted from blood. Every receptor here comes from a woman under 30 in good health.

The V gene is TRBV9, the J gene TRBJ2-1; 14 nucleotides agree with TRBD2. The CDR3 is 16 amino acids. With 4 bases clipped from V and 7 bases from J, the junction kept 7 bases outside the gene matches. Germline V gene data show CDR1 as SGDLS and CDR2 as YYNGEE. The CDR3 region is CASSHRLAGGPNEQFF. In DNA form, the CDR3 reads TGTGCCAGCAGCCATCGACTAGCGGGGGGGCCTAATGAGCAGTTCTTC. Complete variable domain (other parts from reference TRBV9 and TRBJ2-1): DSGVTQTPKHLITATGQRVTLRCSPRSGDLSVYWYQQSLDQGLQFLIQYYNGEERAKGNILERFSAQQFPDLHSELNLSSLELGDSALYFCASSHRLAGGPNEQFFGPGTRLTVL.

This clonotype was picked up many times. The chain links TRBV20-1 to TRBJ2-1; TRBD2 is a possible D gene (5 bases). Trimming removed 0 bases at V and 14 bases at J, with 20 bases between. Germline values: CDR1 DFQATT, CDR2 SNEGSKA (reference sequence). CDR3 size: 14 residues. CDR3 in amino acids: CSARDGGEPYSEFF. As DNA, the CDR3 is TGCAGTGCTAGAGACGGAGGAGAGCCCTACAGCGAGTTCTTC.

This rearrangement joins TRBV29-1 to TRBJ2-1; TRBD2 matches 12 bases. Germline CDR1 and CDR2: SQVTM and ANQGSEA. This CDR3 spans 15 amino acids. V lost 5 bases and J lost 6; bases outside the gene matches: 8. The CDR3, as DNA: TGCAGCGTTACACTAGCGGGGGGTATTCCCAATGAGCAGTTCTTC. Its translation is CSVTLAGGIPNEQFF.

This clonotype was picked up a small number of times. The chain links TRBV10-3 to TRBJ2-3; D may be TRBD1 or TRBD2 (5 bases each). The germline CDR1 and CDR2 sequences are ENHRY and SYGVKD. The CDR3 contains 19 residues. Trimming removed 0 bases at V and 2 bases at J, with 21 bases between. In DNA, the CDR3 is TGTGCCATCAGTGAGTCTCGAGGGGTCTCCTACGGGAACACAGATACGCAGTATTTT. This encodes CAISESRGVSYGNTDTQYF.

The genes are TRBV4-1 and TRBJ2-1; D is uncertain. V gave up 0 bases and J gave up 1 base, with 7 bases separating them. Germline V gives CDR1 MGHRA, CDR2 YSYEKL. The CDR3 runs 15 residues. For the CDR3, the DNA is TGCGCCAGCAGCCAAGACCGGGTATCCTACAATGAGCAGTTCTTC. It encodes CASSQDRVSYNEQFF.

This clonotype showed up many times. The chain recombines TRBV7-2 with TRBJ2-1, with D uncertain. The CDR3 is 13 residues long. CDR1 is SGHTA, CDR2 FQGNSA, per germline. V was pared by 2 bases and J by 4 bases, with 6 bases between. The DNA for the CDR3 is TGTGCCAGCAGCTTACAGAGATACAATGAGCAGTTCTTC. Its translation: CASSLQRYNEQFF.

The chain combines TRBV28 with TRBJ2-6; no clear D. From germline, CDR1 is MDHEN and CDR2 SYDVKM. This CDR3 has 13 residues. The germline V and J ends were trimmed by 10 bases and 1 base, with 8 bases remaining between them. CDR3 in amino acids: CATMGSGANVLTF. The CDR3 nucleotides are TGTGCCACCATGGGGTCTGGGGCCAACGTCCTGACTTTC.

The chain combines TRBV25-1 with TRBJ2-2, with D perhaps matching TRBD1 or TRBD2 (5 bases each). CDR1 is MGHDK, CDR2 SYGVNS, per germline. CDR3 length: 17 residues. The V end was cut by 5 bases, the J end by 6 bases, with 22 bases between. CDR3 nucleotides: TGTGCCAGCAGTCACCTTCCGGGACCCGCTGGACCCGGGGAGCTGTTTTTT. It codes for CASSHLPGPAGPGELFF.

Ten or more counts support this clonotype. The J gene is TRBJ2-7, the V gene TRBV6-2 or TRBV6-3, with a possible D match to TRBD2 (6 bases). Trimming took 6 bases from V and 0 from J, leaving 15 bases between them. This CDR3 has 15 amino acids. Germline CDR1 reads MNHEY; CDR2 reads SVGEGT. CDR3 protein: CASSYRLESSYEQYF. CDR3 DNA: TGTGCCAGCAGCTATAGACTAGAATCCTCCTACGAGCAGTACTTC.

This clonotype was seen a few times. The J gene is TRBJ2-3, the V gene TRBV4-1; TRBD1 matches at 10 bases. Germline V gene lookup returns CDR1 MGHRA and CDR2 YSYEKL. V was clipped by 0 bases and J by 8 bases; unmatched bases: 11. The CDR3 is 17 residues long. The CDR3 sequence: CASSQEGTGDWSSTQYF. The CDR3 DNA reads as TGCGCCAGCAGCCAAGAGGGGACAGGGGATTGGTCGAGTACGCAGTATTTT.

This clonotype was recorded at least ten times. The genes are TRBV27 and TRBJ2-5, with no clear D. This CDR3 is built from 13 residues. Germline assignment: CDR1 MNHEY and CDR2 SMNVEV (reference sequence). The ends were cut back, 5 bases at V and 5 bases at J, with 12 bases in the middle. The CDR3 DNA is TGTGCCAGCAGTGCCGAATCCGGGGAGACCCAGTACTTC. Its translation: CASSAESGETQYF.

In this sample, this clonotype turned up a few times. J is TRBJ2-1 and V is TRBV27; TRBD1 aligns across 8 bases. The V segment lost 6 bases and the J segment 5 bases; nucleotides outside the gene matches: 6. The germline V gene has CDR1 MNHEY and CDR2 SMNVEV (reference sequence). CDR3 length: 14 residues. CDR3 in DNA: TGTGCCAGCAGCTTGGACAGGGATCACAATGAGCAGTTCTTC. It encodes CASSLDRDHNEQFF.

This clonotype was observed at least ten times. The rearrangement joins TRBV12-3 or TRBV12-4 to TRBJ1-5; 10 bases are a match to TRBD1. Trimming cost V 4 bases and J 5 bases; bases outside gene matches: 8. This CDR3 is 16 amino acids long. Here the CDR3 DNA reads TGTGCCAGCAGTTCGGGACAGGGGACCCTCTATCAGCCCCAGCATTTT. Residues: CASSSGQGTLYQPQHF.

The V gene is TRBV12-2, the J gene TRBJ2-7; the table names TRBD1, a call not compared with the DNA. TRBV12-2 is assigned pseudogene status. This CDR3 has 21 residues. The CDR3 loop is CASRLAEIIQIRDRDSYEQYF. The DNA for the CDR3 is TGTGCAAGTCGCTTAGCGGAAATTATCCAGATACGGGACAGGGACTCCTACGAGCAGTACTTC.

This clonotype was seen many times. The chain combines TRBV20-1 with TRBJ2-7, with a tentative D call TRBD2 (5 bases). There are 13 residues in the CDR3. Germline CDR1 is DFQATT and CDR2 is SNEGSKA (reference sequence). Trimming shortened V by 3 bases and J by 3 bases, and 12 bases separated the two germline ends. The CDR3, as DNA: TGCAGTGCTAGTACCGGGGTCCTCTACGAGCAGTACTTC. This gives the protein CSASTGVLYEQYF.

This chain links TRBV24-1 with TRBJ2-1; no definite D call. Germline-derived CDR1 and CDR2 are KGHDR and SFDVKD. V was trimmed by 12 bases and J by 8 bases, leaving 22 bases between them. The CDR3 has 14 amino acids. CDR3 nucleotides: TGTGCCGTGGGTTTAAGGGTACCTGTTCATGAGCAGTTCTTC. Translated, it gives CAVGLRVPVHEQFF.

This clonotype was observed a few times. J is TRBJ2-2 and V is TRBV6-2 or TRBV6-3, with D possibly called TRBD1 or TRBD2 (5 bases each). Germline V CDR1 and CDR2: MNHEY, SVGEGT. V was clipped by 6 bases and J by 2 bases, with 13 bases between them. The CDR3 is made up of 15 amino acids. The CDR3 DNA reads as TGTGCCAGCAGACCGGCAGGGACCAACACCGGGGAGCTGTTTTTT. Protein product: CASRPAGTNTGELFF.

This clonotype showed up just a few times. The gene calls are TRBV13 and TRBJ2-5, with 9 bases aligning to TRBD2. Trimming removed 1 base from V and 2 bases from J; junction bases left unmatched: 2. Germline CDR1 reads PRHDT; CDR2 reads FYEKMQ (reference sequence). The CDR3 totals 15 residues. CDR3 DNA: TGTGCCAGCAGCTTAGAAGCGGGAGGTCAAGAGACCCAGTACTTC. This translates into CASSLEAGGQETQYF.

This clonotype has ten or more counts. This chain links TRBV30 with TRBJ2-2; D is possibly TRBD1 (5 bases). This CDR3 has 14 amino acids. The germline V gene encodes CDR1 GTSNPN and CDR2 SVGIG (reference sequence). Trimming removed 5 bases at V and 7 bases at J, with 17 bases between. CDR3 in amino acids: CAWPQEGDNGELFF. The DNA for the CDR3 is TGTGCCTGGCCCCAGGAAGGGGATAACGGGGAGCTGTTTTTT.

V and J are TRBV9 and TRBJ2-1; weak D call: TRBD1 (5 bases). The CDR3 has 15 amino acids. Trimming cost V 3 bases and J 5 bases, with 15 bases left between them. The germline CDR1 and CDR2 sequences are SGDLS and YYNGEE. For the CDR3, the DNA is TGTGCCAGCAGCGAAAGCCCAGGGATAAACAATGAGCAGTTCTTC. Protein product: CASSESPGINNEQFF. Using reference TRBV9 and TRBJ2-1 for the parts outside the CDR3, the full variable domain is DSGVTQTPKHLITATGQRVTLRCSPRSGDLSVYWYQQSLDQGLQFLIQYYNGEERAKGNILERFSAQQFPDLHSELNLSSLELGDSALYFCASSESPGINNEQFFGPGTRLTVL.

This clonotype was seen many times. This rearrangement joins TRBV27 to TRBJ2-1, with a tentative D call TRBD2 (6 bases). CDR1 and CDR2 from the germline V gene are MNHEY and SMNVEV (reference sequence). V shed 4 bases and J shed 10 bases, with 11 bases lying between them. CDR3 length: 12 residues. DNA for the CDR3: TGTGCCAGCAGTTCCATGGGGAGGGAGCAGTTCTTC. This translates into CASSSMGREQFF.

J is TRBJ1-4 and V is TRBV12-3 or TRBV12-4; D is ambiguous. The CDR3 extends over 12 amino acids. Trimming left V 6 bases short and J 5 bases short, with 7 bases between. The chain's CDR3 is CASSSRNEKLFF. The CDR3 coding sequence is TGTGCCAGCAGCAGTAGGAATGAAAAACTGTTTTTT.

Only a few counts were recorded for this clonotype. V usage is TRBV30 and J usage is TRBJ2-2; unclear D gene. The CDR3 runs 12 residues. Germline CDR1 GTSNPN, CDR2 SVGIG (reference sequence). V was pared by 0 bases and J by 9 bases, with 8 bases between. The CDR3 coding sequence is TGTGCCTGGAGTGTAAGGGTCCGGGAGCTGTTTTTT. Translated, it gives CAWSVRVRELFF.

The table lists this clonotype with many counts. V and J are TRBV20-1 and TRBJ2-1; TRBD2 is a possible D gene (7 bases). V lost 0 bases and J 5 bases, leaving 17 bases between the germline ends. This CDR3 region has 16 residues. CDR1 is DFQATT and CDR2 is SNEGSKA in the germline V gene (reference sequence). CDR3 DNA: TGCAGTGCTAGAGATCGGGGGGCGGGGGTGGACAATGAGCAGTTCTTC. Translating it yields CSARDRGAGVDNEQFF.

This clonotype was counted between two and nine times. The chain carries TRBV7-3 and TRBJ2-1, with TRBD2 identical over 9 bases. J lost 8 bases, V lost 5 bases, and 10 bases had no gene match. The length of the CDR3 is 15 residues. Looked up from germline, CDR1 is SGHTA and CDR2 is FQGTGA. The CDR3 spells CASSRRGGAWDEQFF. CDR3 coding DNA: TGTGCCAGCAGCCGTCGCGGGGGGGCCTGGGATGAGCAGTTCTTC.

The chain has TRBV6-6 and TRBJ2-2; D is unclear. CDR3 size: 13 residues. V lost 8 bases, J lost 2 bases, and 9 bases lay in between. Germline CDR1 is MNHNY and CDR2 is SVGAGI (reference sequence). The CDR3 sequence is CASLKGNTGELFF. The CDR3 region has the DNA TGTGCCAGCCTGAAAGGAAACACCGGGGAGCTGTTTTTT.